There are a few counts of the clone carrying this T cell receptor (beta chain). The antigen is not known. The sample originates from a study of beta chain features in type 1 diabetes. Whole-study results and caveats: For patients and controls alike, PCR might favor shorter templates to the same degree.

Expressed TCRB transcripts were sequenced, since all the RNA that had been isolated was reverse transcribed. The study sequenced naive, central memory and regulatory T cell samples to an average of about 3.5 million reads. Using immunoSEQ multiplex PCR, the repertoire was profiled, and TCRdb retains in-frame clones only, with some absent. The sample includes about 930,000 clones, roughly a sixth of them seen just once. The specimen was naive CD4+ T cells from blood. This TCR derives from a woman aged 18-35 years in good health.

CDR3 DNA sequence: TGTGCCAGCACCATGACAGGGCATACCCTACAAGAGACCCAGTACTTC. This encodes CASTMTGHTLQETQYF. V gene TRBV28 combines with J gene TRBJ2-5, with 7 bases matching TRBD1. This CDR3 is built from 16 residues. Germline CDR1 and CDR2: MDHEN and SYDVKM. With V trimmed by 7 bases and J by 2 bases, 13 bases remained unmatched.